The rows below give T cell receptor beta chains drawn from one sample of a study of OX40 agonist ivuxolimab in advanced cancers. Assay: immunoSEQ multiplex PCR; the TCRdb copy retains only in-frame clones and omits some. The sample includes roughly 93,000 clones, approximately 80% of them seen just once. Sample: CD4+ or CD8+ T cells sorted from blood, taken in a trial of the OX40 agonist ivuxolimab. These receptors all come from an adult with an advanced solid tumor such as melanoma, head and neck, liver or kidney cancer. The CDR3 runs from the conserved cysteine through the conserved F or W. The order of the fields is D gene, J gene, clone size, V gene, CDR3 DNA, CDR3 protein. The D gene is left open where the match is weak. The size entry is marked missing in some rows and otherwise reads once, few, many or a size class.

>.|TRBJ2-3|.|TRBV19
TGTGCCAGTTGGGACAGCGAGCGGGAGCGTCATACGCAGTATTTT
CASWDSERERHTQYF
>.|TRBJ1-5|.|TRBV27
TGTGCCAGCAGTTTTTCTAGCAATCAGCCCCAGCATTTT
CASSFSSNQPQHF
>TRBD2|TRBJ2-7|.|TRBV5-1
TGCGCCAGCACCCACGGGACTAGCGGGACGTACGAGCAGTACTTC
CASTHGTSGTYEQYF
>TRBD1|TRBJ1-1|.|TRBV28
TGTGCCAGCAGTTCAACCGGGACAGGGGTTTTGGGCACTGAAGCTTTCTTT
CASSSTGTGVLGTEAFF
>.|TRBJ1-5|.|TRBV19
TGTGCCAGTACCCCTGGCAGGGGCAATCAGCCCCAGCATTTT
CASTPGRGNQPQHF
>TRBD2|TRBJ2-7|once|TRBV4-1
TGCGCCAGCAGCCAAGAACCGGGACTAGTAGGAGCCGAGCAGTACTTC
CASSQEPGLVGAEQYF
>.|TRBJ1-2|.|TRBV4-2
TGTGCCAGCAGCCAAGATCAGGATGTAAATGGCTACACCTTC
CASSQDQDVNGYTF
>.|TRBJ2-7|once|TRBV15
TGTGCCACCAGCAGAGATCGGAGCCTATCGGGGGAGCAGTACTTC
CATSRDRSLSGEQYF
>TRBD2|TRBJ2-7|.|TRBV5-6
TGTGCCAGCAGCTTGATACTAGCGGGAAACGAGCAGTACTTC
CASSLILAGNEQYF
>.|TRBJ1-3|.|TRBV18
TGTGCCAGCTCACCTAAGACAATTTTTGGAAACACCATATATTTT
CASSPKTIFGNTIYF
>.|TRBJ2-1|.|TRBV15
TGTGCCACCAGCACCCCCCGGGGCCCCACACCTGGGCATGAGCAGTTCTTC
CATSTPRGPTPGHEQFF
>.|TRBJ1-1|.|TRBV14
TGTGCCAGCAGCCGGAAGGGATCCCTCTCTCTTAGCACTGAAGCTTTCTTT
CASSRKGSLSLSTEAFF
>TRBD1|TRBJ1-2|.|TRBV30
TGTGCCTGGGGCACGGGACAGGGCCGAGGAGGCTACACCTTC
CAWGTGQGRGGYTF
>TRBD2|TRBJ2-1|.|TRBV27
TGTGCCAGCAGTTCTTGGACTAGCGGGGCTACCTACAATGAGCAGTTCTTC
CASSSWTSGATYNEQFF
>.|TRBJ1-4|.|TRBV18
TGTGCCAGCTCACCTCAGGGGGAAAAACTGTTTTTT
CASSPQGEKLFF
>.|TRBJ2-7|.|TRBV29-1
TGCAGCGTCCCGAGGGGGGGGGCCGCCTACGAGCAGTACTTC
CSVPRGGAAYEQYF